What follows is one T cell receptor beta chain and its context. The data belong to a study of blood T cell repertoires in COVID-19. Study details: Acute and convalescent COVID-19 samples came from the United States, Italy and Spain. Nucleic acid was either cDNA or gDNA, and it came from T cells, B-cell-depleted T cells, or PBMCs.

Original methodology: Nucleated cell number was recorded as an estimate derived from reference gene primer amplification. The protocol was immunoSEQ multiplex PCR, while the TCRdb copy is restricted to in-frame clones and leaves out a portion. D and trimming come from the DNA, and the V and J calls and clone size come from that table. The data show just over 95,000 clones, with 82% seen just once and 15% to 20% held by the top ten. The germline V gene encodes CDR1 GTSNPN and CDR2 SVGIG (reference sequence). The CDR3 contains 12 residues. The receptor's source is an elderly man with acute or convalescent COVID-19. The sample comprised peripheral blood. This rearrangement joins TRBV30 to TRBJ2-7; D possibly corresponds to TRBD1 (6 bases). The CDR3 sequence is CAHTDRYNEQYF. DNA of the CDR3: TGTGCTCACACCGACAGGTACAACGAGCAGTACTTC.